This is a list of T cell receptor beta chains from one sample in a study of T cell responses to AZD1222 COVID-19 vaccine. The method was immunoSEQ multiplex PCR; TCRdb's version includes in-frame clones alone and lacks a portion of them. The sample lists around 100,000 clones, around 89% occurring once. Sequencing used peripheral blood, obtained on day 0 of AZD1222 vaccination. The receptors were gathered from an adult in good health. CDR3s leave out the opening cysteine and the closing phenylalanine or tryptophan.

14	TRBV28	TRBJ2-1	ASTPPGRGPYNEQF
9	TRBV29-1	TRBJ1-2	SVEGAAGYT
15	TRBV24-1	TRBJ2-2	ATSDPRKRGSTGELF
9	TRBV20-1	TRBJ1-2	SAETGYGYT
13	TRBV9	TRBJ2-1	ASSVGGLQDNEQF
13	TRBV7-9	TRBJ2-1	ASSVTSGLYNEQF
13	TRBV4-1	TRBJ2-3	ASSPTGADTDTQY
12	TRBV4-2	TRBJ2-3	ASSQEMAGDTQY
13	TRBV5-1	TRBJ1-1	ASRGGHRVETEAF
15	TRBV5-4	TRBJ2-5	ASSLEAGGPPQETQY